Listed below are T cell receptor beta chains from one sample, sequenced in a study of blood T cells in healthy people across ages. MiXCR was run by TCRdb on the 5' RACE reads, yielding one entry per CDR3 protein. Here the sample spans 540,000 or so distinct CDR3 sequences, 20% to 30% being singletons. A further study also used this sample, focusing on T cells of mothers and their children.

The sample consisted of blood. These receptors were taken from a boy younger than 18 in good health. The CDR3 runs from the conserved cysteine through the conserved F or W. The D gene is left open where the match is weak. Size values are once, few and many counts, or a class for expanded clones, and some rows have none.

TRBV6-2/TRBV6-3,many,NA,TRBJ1-4,CASSSGRENEKLFF,TGTGCCAGCAGTTCCGGACGGGAAAATGAAAAACTGTTTTTT
TRBV11-2,NA,NA,TRBJ2-5,CASSSQTRSLQETQYF,TGTGCCAGCAGCTCCCAGACTAGATCGTTGCAAGAGACCCAGTACTTC
TRBV29-1,NA,TRBD1,TRBJ1-2,CSATGTEGYTF,TGCAGCGCGACAGGGACGGAGGGCTACACCTTC
TRBV28,few,NA,TRBJ1-2,CASSSLGGGGEGYTF,TGTGCCAGCAGCTCGCTTGGGGGAGGCGGAGAGGGCTACACCTTC
TRBV7-8,few,NA,TRBJ1-2,CASSLAPGPIRYTF,TGTGCCAGCAGCTTAGCCCCGGGGCCGATACGCTACACCTTC
TRBV20-1,NA,TRBD2,TRBJ2-3,CSAPVGGADTQYF,TGCAGTGCCCCGGTCGGGGGGGCGGATACGCAGTATTTT
TRBV12-3/TRBV12-4,NA,NA,TRBJ2-7,CASSKGASETYEQYF,TGTGCCAGCAGCAAAGGCGCTAGCGAGACCTACGAGCAGTACTTC
TRBV6-6,few,NA,TRBJ1-2,CASSYDVGYGYTF,TGTGCCAGCAGTTACGATGTGGGCTATGGCTACACCTTC
TRBV19,few,TRBD1,TRBJ2-5,CASSYRGPVQETQYF,TGTGCCAGTAGCTACAGGGGCCCGGTCCAAGAGACCCAGTACTTC
TRBV28,NA,NA,TRBJ2-7,CANKRGTYEQYF,TGTGCCAACAAACGAGGGACCTACGAGCAGTACTTC
TRBV4-1,NA,TRBD2,TRBJ2-2,CASSHPGGGTGELFF,TGCGCCAGCAGCCATCCGGGGGGAGGAACCGGGGAGCTGTTTTTT
TRBV11-2,NA,TRBD1,TRBJ2-2,CASSWLTGGITGELFF,TGTGCCAGCAGCTGGTTGACAGGGGGCATCACCGGGGAGCTGTTTTTT
TRBV29-1,once,TRBD1,TRBJ2-3,CSELTGWYGDTQYF,TGCAGCGAGTTGACAGGGTGGTACGGAGATACGCAGTATTTT
TRBV5-8,NA,TRBD1,TRBJ1-2,CASSLLGQGEGYTF,TGTGCCAGCAGCCTGCTGGGACAGGGCGAGGGCTACACCTTC
TRBV30,few,NA,TRBJ1-1,CAGKRWGNTEAFF,TGTGCCGGCAAAAGGTGGGGAAACACTGAAGCTTTCTTT
TRBV11-2,NA,NA,TRBJ2-5,CASTADRQETQYF,TGTGCCAGCACCGCGGACCGGCAAGAGACCCAGTACTTC
TRBV29-1,few,NA,TRBJ2-3,CSGGDFHGTDTQYF,TGCAGCGGGGGGGACTTTCATGGCACAGATACGCAGTATTTT
TRBV20-1,NA,TRBD2,TRBJ2-7,CSARDSRVAGVVSYEQYF,TGCAGTGCTAGAGATTCTCGGGTAGCGGGAGTTGTATCCTACGAGCAGTACTTC
TRBV7-2,NA,NA,TRBJ1-4,CASSLVPSTNEKLFF,TGTGCCAGCAGCTTAGTCCCCAGTACTAATGAAAAACTGTTTTTT
TRBV12-3/TRBV12-4,many,NA,TRBJ2-7,CASSPTPSSYEQYF,TGTGCCAGCAGTCCGACACCGAGCTCCTACGAGCAGTACTTC